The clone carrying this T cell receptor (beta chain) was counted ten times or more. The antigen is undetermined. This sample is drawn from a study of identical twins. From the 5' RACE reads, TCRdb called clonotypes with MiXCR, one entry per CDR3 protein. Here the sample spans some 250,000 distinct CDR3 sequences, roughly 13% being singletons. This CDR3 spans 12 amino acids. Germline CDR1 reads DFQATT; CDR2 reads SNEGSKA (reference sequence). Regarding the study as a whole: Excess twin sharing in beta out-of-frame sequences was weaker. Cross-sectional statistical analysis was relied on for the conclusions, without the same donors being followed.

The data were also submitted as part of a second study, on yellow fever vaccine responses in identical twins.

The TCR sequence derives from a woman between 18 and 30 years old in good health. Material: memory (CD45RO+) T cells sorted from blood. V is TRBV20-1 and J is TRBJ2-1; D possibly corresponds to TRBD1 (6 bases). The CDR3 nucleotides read TGCAGCTCTTTAGGGGGCTACAATGAGCAGTTCTTC. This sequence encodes CSSLGGYNEQFF.